This TCR beta chain emerged from a study of T cell responses to AZD1222 COVID-19 vaccine. The CDR3 spans 15 residues. Germline CDR1 reads MNHNY; CDR2 reads SVGAGI (reference sequence). The V segment lost 3 bases and the J segment 4 bases; nucleotides outside the gene matches: 9. Sequencing used immunoSEQ multiplex PCR; TCRdb keeps in-frame clones, though not all of them. Of under 150,000 clones listed, 88% are singletons. This rearrangement joins TRBV6-6 to TRBJ2-7; 7 nucleotides match TRBD2. Specimen: peripheral blood, collected 28 days after the second AZD1222 dose. The receptor comes from an adult who received the AZD1222 COVID-19 vaccine. The CDR3, as DNA: TGTGCCAGCAGTTATAATGGCGGGAGTGGTTACGAGCAGTACTTC. It codes for CASSYNGGSGYEQYF.